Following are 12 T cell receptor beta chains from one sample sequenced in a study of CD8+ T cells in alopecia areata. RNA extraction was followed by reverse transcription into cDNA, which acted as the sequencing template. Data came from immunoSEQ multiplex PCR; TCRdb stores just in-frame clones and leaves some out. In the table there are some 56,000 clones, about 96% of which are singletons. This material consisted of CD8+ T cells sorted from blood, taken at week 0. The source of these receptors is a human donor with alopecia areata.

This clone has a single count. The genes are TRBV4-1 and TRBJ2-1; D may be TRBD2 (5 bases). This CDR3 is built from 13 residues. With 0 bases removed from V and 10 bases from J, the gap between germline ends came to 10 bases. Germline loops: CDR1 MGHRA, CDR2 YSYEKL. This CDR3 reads CASSQERVTEQFF. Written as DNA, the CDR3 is TGCGCCAGCAGCCAAGAGAGGGTCACAGAGCAGTTCTTC.

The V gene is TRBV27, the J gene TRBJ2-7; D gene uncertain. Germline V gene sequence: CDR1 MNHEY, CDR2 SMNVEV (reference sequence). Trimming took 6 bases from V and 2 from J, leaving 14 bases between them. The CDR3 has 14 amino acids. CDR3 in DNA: TGTGCCAGCAGGAGGATCGGCGAAGCCTACGAGCAGTACTTC. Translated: CASRRIGEAYEQYF.

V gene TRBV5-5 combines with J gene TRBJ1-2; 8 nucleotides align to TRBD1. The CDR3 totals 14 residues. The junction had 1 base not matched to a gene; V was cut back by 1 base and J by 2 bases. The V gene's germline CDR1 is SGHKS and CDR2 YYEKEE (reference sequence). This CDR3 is CASSLPGGNYGYTF. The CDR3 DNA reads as TGTGCCAGCAGCTTGCCAGGGGGCAACTATGGCTACACCTTC.

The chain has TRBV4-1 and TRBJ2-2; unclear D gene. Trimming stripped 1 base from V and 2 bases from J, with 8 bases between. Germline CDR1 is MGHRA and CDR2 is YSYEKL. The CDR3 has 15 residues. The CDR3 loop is CASSQVRLNTGELFF. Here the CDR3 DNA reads TGCGCCAGCAGCCAAGTCCGGCTTAACACCGGGGAGCTGTTTTTT.

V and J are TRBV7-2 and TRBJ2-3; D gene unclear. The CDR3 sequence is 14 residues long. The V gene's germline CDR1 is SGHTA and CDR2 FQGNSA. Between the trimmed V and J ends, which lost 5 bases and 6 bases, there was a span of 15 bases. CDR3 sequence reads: CASSHHDLADTQYF. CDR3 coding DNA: TGTGCCAGCAGCCACCATGATCTCGCCGATACGCAGTATTTT.

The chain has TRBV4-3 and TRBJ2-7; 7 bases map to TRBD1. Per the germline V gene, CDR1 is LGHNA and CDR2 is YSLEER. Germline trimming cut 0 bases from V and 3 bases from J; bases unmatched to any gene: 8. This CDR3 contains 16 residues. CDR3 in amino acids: CASSQDRTGTGYEQYF. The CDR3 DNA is TGCGCCAGCAGCCAAGATAGGACAGGCACAGGCTACGAGCAGTACTTC.

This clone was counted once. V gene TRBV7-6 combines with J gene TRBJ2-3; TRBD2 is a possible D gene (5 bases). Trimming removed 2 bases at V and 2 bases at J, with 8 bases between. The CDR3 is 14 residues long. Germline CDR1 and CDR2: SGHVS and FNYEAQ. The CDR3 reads CASSLYGNTDTQYF. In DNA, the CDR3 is TGTGCCAGCAGCTTATACGGGAACACAGATACGCAGTATTTT. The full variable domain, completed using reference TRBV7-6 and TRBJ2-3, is GAGVSQSPRYKVTKRGQDVALRCDPISGHVSLYWYRQALGQGPEFLTYFNYEAQQDKSGLPNDRFSAERPEGSISTLTIQRTEQRDSAMYRCASSLYGNTDTQYFGPGTRLTVL.

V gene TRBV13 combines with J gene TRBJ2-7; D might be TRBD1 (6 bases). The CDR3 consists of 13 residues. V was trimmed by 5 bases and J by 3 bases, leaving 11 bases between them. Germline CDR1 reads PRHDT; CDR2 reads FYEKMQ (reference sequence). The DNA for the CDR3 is TGTGCCAGCAGCACAGGGTCTGGCTACGAGCAGTACTTC. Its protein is CASSTGSGYEQYF.

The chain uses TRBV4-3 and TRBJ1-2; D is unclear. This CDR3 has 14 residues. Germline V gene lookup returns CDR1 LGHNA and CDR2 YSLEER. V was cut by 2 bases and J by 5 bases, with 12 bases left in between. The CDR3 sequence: CASSQYTGTYGYTF. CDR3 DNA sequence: TGCGCCAGCAGCCAATACACGGGAACTTATGGCTACACCTTC.

The CDR3 reads CSVELRGGANEQFF. The DNA of the CDR3 is TGCAGCGTTGAGTTGCGGGGGGGCGCGAATGAGCAGTTCTTC. This chain uses TRBV29-1 with TRBJ2-1; 9 bases agree with TRBD2. J was trimmed by 7 bases and V by 3 bases; bases with no gene match: 7. CDR3 length: 14 residues. Germline assignment: CDR1 SQVTM and CDR2 ANQGSEA.

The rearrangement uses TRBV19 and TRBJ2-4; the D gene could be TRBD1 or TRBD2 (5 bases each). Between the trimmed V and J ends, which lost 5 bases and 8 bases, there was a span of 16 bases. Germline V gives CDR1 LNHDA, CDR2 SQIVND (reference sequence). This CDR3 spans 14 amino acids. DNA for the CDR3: TGTGCCAGTAGTGACTCCGGGACGGGCGACATTCAGTACTTC. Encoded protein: CASSDSGTGDIQYF.

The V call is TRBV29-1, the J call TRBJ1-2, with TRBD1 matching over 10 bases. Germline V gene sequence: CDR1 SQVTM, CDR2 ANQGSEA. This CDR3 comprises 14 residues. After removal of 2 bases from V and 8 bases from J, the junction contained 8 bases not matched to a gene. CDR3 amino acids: CSVEWRQGARGYTF. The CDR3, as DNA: TGCAGCGTTGAATGGAGACAGGGGGCCCGCGGCTACACCTTC. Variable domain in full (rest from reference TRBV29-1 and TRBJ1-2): SAVISQKPSRDICQRGTSLTIQCQVDSQVTMMFWYRQQPGQSLTLIATANQGSEATYESGFVIDKFPISRPNLTFSTLTVSNMSPEDSSIYLCSVEWRQGARGYTFGSGTRLTVV.